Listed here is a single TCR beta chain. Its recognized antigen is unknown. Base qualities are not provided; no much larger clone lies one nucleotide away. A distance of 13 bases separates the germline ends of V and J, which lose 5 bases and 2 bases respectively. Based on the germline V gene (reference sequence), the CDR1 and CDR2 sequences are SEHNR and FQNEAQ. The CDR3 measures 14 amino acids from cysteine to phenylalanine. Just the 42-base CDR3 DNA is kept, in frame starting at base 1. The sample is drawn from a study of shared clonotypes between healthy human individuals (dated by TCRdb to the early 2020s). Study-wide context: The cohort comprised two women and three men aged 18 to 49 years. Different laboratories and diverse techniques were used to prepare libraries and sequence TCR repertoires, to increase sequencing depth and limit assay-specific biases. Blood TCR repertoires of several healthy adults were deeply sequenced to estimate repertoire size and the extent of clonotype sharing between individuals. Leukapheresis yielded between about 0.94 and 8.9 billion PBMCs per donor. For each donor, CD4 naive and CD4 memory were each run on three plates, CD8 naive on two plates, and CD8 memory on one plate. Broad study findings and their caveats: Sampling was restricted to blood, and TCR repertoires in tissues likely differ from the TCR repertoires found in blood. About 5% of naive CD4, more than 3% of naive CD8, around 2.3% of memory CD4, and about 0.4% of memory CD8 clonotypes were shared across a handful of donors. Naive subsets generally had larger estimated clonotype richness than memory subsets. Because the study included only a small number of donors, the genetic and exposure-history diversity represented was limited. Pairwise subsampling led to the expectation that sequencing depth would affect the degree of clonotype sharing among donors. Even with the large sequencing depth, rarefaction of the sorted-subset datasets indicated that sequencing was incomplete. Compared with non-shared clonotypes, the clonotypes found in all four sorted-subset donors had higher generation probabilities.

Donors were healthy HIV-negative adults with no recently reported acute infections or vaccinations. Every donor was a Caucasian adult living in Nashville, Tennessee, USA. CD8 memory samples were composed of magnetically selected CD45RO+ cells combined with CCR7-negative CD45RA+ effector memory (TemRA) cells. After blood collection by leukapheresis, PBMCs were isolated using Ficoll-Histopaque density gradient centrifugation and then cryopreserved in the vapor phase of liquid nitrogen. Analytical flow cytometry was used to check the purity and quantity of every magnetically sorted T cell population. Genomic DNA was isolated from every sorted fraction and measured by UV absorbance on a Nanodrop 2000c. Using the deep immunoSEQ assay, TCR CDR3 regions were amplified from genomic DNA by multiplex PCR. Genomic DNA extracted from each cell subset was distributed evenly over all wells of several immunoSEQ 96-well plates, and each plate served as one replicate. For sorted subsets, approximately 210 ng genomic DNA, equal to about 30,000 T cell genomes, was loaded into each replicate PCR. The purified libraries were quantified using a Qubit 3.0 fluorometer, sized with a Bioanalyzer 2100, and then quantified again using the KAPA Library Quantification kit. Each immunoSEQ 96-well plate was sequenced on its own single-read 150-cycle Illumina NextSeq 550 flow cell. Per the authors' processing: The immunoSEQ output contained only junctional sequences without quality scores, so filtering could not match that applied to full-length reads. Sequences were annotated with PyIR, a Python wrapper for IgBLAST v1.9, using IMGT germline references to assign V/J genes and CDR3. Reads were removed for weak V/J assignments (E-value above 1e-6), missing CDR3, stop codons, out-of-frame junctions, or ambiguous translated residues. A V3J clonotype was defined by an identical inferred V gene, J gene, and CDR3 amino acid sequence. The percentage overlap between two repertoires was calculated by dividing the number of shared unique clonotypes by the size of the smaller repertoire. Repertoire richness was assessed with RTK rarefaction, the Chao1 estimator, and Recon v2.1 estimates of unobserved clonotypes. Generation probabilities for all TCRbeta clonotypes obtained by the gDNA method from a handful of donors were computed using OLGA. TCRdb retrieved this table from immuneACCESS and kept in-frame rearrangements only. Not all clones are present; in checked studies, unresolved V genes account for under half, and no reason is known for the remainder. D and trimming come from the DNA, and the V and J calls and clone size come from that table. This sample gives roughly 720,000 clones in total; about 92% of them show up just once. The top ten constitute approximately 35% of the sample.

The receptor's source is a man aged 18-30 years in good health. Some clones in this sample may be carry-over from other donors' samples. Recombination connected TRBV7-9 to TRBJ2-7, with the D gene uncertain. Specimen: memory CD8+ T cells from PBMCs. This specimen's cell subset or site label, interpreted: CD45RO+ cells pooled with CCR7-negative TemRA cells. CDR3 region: CASSPAIETYEQYF. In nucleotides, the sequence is TGTGCCAGCAGCCCCGCCATAGAGACCTACGAGCAGTACTTC.